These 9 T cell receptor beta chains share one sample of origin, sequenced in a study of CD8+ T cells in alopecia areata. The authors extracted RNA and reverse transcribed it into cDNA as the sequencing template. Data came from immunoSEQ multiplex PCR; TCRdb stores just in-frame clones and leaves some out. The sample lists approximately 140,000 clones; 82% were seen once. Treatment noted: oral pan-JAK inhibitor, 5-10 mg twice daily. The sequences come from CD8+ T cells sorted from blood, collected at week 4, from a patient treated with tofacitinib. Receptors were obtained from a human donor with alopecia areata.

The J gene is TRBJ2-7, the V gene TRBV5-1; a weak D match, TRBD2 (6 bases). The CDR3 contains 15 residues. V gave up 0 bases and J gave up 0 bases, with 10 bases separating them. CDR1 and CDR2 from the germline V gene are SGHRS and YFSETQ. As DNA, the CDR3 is TGCGCCAGCAGCTTGGATCTAGCGAACTCCTACGAGCAGTACTTC. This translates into CASSLDLANSYEQYF.

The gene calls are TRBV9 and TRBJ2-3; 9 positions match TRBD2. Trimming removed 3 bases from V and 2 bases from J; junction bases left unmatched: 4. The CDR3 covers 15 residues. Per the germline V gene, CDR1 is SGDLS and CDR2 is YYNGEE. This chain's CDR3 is CASSGLADLTDTQYF. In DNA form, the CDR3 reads TGTGCCAGCAGCGGACTAGCGGACCTCACAGATACGCAGTATTTT.

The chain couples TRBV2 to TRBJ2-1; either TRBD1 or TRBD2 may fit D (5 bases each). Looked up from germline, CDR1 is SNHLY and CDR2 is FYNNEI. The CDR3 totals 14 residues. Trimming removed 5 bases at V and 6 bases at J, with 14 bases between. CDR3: CASSTGTQVNEQFF. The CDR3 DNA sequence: TGTGCCAGCAGTACCGGGACCCAGGTCAATGAGCAGTTCTTC.

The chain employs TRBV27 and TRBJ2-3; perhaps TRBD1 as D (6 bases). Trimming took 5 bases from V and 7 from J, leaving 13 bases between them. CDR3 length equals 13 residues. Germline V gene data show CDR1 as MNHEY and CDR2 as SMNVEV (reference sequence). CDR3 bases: TGTGCCAGCAGTCTAGACGGGACAAATACGCAGTATTTT. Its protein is CASSLDGTNTQYF.

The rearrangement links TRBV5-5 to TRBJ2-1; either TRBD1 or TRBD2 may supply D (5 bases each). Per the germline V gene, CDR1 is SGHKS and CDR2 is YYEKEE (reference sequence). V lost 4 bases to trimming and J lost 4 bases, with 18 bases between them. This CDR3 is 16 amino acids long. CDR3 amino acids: CASSTPGTHLYNEQFF. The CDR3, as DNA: TGTGCCAGCAGCACCCCCGGGACCCATCTATACAATGAGCAGTTCTTC.

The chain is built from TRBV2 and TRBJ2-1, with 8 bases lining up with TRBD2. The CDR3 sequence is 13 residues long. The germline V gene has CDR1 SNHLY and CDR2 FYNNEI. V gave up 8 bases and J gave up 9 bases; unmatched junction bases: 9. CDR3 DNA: TGTGCCAGCTTTGCGGGGGGCTTTTTTGAGCAGTTCTTC. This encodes CASFAGGFFEQFF.

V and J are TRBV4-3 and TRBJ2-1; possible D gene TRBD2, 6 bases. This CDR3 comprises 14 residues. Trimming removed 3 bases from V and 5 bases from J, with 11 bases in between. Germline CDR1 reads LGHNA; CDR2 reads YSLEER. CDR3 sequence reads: CASSQGLNNNEQFF. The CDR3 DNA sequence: TGCGCCAGCAGCCAGGGACTGAACAACAATGAGCAGTTCTTC.

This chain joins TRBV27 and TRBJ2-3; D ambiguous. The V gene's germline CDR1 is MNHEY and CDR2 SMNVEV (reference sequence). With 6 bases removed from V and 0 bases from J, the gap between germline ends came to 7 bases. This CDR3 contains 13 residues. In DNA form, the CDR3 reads TGTGCCAGCAGCCTACTTAGCACAGATACGCAGTATTTT. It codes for CASSLLSTDTQYF.

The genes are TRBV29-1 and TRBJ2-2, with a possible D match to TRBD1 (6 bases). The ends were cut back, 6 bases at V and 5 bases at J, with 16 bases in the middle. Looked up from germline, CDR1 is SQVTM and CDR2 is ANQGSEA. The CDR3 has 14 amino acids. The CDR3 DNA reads TGCAGCGTGGATACAGGGAGTGGGACCGGGGAGCTGTTTTTT. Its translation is CSVDTGSGTGELFF.